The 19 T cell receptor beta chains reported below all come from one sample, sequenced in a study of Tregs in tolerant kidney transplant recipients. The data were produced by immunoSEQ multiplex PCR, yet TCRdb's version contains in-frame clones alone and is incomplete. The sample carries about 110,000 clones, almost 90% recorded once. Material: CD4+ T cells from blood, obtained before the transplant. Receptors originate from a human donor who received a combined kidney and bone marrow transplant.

CDR3 in DNA: TGCGCCAGCAGCTTGGGACAACTCAATGAAAAACTGTTTTTT. The encoded protein is CASSLGQLNEKLFF. The chain couples TRBV5-1 to TRBJ1-4, with D uncertain. V was shortened by 0 bases and J by 5 bases, with 8 bases between the two germline ends. The CDR3 runs to 14 residues. Germline CDR1 is SGHRS and CDR2 is YFSETQ.

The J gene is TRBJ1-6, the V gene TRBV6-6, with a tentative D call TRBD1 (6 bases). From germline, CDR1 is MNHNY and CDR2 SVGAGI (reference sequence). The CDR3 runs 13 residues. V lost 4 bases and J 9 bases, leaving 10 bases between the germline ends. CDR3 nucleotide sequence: TGTGCCAGCAGTTCGCAGGGGTCTTCACCCCTCCACTTT. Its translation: CASSSQGSSPLHF.

This chain's CDR3 is CASSESPAAGVSEAFF. The CDR3 DNA reads TGTGCCAGCAGCGAGTCTCCGGCGGCGGGAGTATCTGAAGCTTTCTTT. The rearrangement links TRBV9 to TRBJ1-1; D not certain. Trimming left V 3 bases short and J 6 bases short, with 21 bases between. There are 16 residues in the CDR3. The germline gives CDR1 SGDLS, CDR2 YYNGEE.

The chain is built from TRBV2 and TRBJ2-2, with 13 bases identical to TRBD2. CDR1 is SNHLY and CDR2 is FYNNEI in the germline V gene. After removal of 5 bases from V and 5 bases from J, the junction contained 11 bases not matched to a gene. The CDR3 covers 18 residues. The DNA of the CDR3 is TGTGCCAGCAGTAAGAATCCCCCGGGACTAGCGGGGACCGGGGAGCTGTTTTTT. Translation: CASSKNPPGLAGTGELFF.

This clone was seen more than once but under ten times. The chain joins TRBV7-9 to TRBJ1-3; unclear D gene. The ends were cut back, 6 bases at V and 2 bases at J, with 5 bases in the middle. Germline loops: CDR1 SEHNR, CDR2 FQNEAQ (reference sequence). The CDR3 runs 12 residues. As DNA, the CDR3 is TGTGCCAGCAGGTCTCCTGGAAACACCATATATTTT. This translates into CASRSPGNTIYF. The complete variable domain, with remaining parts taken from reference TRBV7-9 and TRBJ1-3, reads DTGVSQNPRHKITKRGQNVTFRCDPISEHNRLYWYRQTLGQGPEFLTYFQNEAQLEKSRLLSDRFSAERPKGSFSTLEIQRTEQGDSAMYLCASRSPGNTIYFGEGSWLTVV.

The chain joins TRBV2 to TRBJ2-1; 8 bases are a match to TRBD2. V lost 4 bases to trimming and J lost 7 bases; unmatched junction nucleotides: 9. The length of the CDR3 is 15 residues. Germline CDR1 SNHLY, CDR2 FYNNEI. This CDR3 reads CASSVGGASSNEQFF. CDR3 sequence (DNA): TGTGCCAGCAGTGTCGGGGGGGCCTCAAGTAATGAGCAGTTCTTC.

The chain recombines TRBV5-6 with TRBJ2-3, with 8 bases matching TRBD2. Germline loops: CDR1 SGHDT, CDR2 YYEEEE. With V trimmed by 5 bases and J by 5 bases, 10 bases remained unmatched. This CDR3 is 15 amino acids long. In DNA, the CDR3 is TGTGCCAGCAGTCCCGGGGGGGTTCCTGGAGATACGCAGTATTTT. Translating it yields CASSPGGVPGDTQYF.

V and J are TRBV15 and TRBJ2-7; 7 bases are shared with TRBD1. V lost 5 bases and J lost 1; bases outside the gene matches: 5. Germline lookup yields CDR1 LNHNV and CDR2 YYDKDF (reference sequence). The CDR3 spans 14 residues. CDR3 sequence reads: CATSLRTGSYEQYF. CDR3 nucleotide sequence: TGTGCCACCAGCCTAAGGACAGGTTCCTACGAGCAGTACTTC.

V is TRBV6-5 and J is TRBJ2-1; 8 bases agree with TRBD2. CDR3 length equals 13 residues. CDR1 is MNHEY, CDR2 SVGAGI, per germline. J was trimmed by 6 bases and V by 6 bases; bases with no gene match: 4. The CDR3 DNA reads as TGTGCCAGCAGCCGGGGGGGGCGCAATGAGCAGTTCTTC. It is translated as CASSRGGRNEQFF.

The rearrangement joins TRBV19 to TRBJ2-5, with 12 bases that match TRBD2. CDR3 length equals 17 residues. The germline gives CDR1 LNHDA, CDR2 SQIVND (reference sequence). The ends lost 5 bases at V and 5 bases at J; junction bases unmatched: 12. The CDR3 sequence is CASSQQTSGGTGETQYF. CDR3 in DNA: TGTGCCAGTAGTCAACAGACTAGCGGGGGAACGGGGGAGACCCAGTACTTC.

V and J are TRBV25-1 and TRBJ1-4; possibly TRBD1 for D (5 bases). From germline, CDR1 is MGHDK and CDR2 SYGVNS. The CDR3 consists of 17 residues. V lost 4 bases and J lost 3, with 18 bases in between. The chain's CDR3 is CASSGMRQGVANEKLFF. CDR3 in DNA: TGTGCCAGCAGTGGAATGAGGCAGGGCGTAGCTAATGAAAAACTGTTTTTT.

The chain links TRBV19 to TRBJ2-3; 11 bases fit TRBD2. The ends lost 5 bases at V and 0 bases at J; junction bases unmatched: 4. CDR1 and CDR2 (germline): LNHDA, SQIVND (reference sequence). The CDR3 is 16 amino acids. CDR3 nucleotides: TGTGCCAGTAGTCCGGGACTAGCGGCTAGCACAGATACGCAGTATTTT. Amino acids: CASSPGLAASTDTQYF. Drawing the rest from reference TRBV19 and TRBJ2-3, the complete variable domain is DGGITQSPKYLFRKEGQNVTLSCEQNLNHDAMYWYRQDPGQGLRLIYYSQIVNDFQKGDIAEGYSVSREKKESFPLTVTSAQKNPTAFYLCASSPGLAASTDTQYFGPGTRLTVL.

CDR3 sequence reads: CASSLHVGQRNEKLFF. The CDR3, as DNA: TGTGCCAGCAGCTTGCACGTAGGCCAGCGGAATGAAAAACTGTTTTTT. The rearrangement uses TRBV5-6 and TRBJ1-4; D not resolved. With 1 base removed from V and 5 bases from J, the gap between germline ends came to 15 bases. The CDR3 is made up of 16 amino acids. The germline CDR1 and CDR2 sequences are SGHDT and YYEEEE.

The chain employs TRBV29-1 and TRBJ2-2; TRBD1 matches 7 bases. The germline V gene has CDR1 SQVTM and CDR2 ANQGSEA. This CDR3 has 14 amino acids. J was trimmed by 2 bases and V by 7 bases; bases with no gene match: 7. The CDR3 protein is CSARDSPNTGELFF. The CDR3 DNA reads TGCAGCGCTAGGGACAGTCCCAACACCGGGGAGCTGTTTTTT.

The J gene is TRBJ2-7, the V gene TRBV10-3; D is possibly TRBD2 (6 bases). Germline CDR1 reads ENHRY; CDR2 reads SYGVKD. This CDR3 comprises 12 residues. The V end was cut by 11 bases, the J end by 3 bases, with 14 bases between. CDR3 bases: TGTGCCGCATGGGACTGGGACTACGAGCAGTACTTC. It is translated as CAAWDWDYEQYF.

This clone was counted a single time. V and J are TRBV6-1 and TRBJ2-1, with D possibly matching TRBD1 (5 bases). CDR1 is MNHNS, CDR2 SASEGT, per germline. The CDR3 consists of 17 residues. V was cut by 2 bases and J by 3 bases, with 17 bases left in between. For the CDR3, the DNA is TGTGCCAGCAGTGAACCCAGGACAAGAAGCAGCTACAATGAGCAGTTCTTC. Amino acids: CASSEPRTRSSYNEQFF.

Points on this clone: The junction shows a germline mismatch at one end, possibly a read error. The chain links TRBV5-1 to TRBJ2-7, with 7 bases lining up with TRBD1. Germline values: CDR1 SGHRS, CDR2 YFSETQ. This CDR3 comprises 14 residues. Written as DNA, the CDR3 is TGCGCCAGCAGCTCGACAGGGCCGGAATACGAGCAGCACTTC. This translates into CASSSTGPEYEQHF.

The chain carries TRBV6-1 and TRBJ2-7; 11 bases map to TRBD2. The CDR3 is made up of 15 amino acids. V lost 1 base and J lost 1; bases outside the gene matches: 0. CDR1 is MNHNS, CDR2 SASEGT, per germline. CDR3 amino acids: CASSEVAGGSYEQYF. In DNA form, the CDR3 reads TGTGCCAGCAGTGAAGTAGCGGGGGGGTCCTACGAGCAGTACTTC.

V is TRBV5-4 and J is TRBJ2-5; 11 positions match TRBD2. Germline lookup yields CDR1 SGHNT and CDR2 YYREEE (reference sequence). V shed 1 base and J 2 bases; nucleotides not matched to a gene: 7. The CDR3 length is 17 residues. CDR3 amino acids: CASSLQGLAVNQETQYF. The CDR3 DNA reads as TGTGCCAGCAGCTTGCAGGGACTAGCGGTAAATCAAGAGACCCAGTACTTC.